A selection of T cell receptor beta chains follows, all from one sample in a study of Tregs in tolerant kidney transplant recipients. Sequencing was performed with immunoSEQ multiplex PCR; in TCRdb, only in-frame clones are kept and a portion is missing. The sample shows 110,000 or so clones, almost 95% of them seen only once. The sample taken for sequencing was CD4+ T cells from blood. The receptors originated from a human donor in good health. Each CDR3 is given with its conserved first and last residue. A D gene is named only where the DNA matches it firmly. Clone size is stated in some rows and not others, as once, few, many or a class when expanded.

.	TRBV21-1	.	TRBJ2-3	CASSKAPSGGRTDTQYF	TGTGCCAGCAGCAAGGCCCCTAGCGGGGGTCGCACAGATACGCAGTATTTT
.	TRBV10-1	.	TRBJ2-7	CASSDSRQVGEQYF	TGCGCCAGCAGTGATTCAAGACAGGTAGGCGAGCAGTACTTC
.	TRBV5-6	.	TRBJ2-7	CASSLRVRAYEQYF	TGTGCCAGCAGCCTCAGGGTAAGGGCCTACGAGCAGTACTTC
.	TRBV7-2	.	TRBJ2-5	CASSPTSLVVGTQYF	TGTGCCAGCAGCCCTACTTCCTTGGTTGTTGGGACCCAGTACTTC
TRBD2	TRBV11-1	.	TRBJ2-5	CASSYVAGGQWETQYF	TGTGCCAGCAGCTATGTAGCGGGGGGCCAGTGGGAGACCCAGTACTTC
TRBD2	TRBV4-2	.	TRBJ2-3	CASSLSASGRTTDTQYF	TGTGCCAGCAGCCTATCCGCTAGCGGGAGGACCACAGATACGCAGTATTTT
.	TRBV29-1	.	TRBJ1-1	CSVPGQGLNTEAFF	TGCAGCGTACCGGGACAAGGACTGAACACTGAAGCTTTCTTT
.	TRBV5-1	.	TRBJ2-2	CASSLGSSNTGELFF	TGCGCCAGCAGCTTGGGCAGTTCGAACACCGGGGAGCTGTTTTTT
.	TRBV9	.	TRBJ2-3	CASSLRLLDTQYF	TGTGCCAGCAGCCTTCGACTCCTAGATACGCAGTATTTT
TRBD1	TRBV2	.	TRBJ1-5	CASSWTGGSDQPQHF	TGTGCCAGCAGCTGGACAGGGGGCTCGGATCAGCCCCAGCATTTT
.	TRBV30	.	TRBJ1-1	CAFRARWTEAFF	TGTGCCTTCCGGGCCCGGTGGACTGAAGCTTTCTTT
.	TRBV12-5	.	TRBJ2-1	CASGSVQGTSHNEQFF	TGTGCTAGTGGGTCCGTCCAGGGTACGTCCCACAATGAGCAGTTCTTC
.	TRBV7-8	.	TRBJ2-7	CASSLDDGGSTFYEQYF	TGTGCCAGCAGCTTGGACGACGGTGGGAGTACGTTTTACGAGCAGTACTTC
.	TRBV18	.	TRBJ1-1	CASSPGILMNTEAFF	TGTGCCAGCTCACCAGGAATACTCATGAACACTGAAGCTTTCTTT
.	TRBV7-6	.	TRBJ2-3	CASSLVGGVITDTQYF	TGTGCCAGCAGCTTAGTAGGGGGGGTAATCACAGATACGCAGTATTTT
.	TRBV7-8	once	TRBJ2-5	CASTISGGRGQETQYF	TGTGCCAGCACCATTAGTGGGGGTAGGGGGCAAGAGACCCAGTACTTC
TRBD1	TRBV5-4	.	TRBJ1-3	CASRGGTGSGNTIYF	TGTGCCAGCAGGGGAGGGACAGGGTCTGGAAACACCATATATTTT
.	TRBV9	.	TRBJ2-5	CASSVQTGLEETQYF	TGTGCCAGCAGCGTACAGACGGGGCTGGAAGAGACCCAGTACTTC
TRBD1	TRBV2	.	TRBJ1-5	CASSEMGQLNQPQHF	TGTGCCAGCAGTGAGATGGGACAGTTGAATCAGCCCCAGCATTTT
.	TRBV5-6	.	TRBJ2-7	CASSTGSYEQYF	TGTGCCAGCAGCACGGGAAGTTACGAGCAGTACTTC
TRBD1	TRBV6-5	.	TRBJ1-2	CASSYDRGNYGYTF	TGTGCCAGCAGTTACGACAGGGGAAACTATGGCTACACCTTC
.	TRBV13	.	TRBJ2-2	CASSLSGWGANTGELFF	TGTGCCAGCAGCTTAAGCGGATGGGGTGCGAACACCGGGGAGCTGTTTTTT
.	TRBV5-5	.	TRBJ1-5	CASSLRGANQPQHF	TGTGCCAGCAGCCTGCGGGGGGCCAATCAGCCCCAGCATTTT
.	TRBV5-1	.	TRBJ2-6	CASSPTQIGSGANVLTF	TGCGCCAGCAGCCCGACCCAGATAGGCTCTGGGGCCAACGTCCTGACTTTC
.	TRBV5-8	.	TRBJ1-5	CASSSAVGNQPQHF	TGTGCCAGCAGCTCGGCTGTGGGCAATCAGCCCCAGCATTTT
TRBD2	TRBV5-1	.	TRBJ2-1	CASSFGSGSPTYNEQFF	TGCGCCAGCAGCTTTGGTAGCGGGAGTCCAACATACAATGAGCAGTTCTTC
.	TRBV9	.	TRBJ2-3	CASSVKGVGTDTQYF	TGTGCCAGCAGCGTAAAGGGGGTTGGCACAGATACGCAGTATTTT
.	TRBV7-9	.	TRBJ2-3	CASSLGLPSTDTQYF	TGTGCCAGCAGCTTAGGGCTGCCTAGCACAGATACGCAGTATTTT
TRBD2	TRBV15	.	TRBJ2-2	CATSRDTGGNTGELFF	TGTGCCACCAGCAGAGATACGGGAGGGAACACCGGGGAGCTGTTTTTT
TRBD2	TRBV5-1	.	TRBJ2-7	CASSLSGLAVSYEQYF	TGCGCCAGCAGCTTGTCTGGACTAGCGGTTTCCTACGAGCAGTACTTC
.	TRBV6-1	.	TRBJ1-1	CASRVGVTEAFF	TGTGCCAGTCGGGTGGGGGTGACTGAAGCTTTCTTT
.	TRBV30	.	TRBJ2-1	CAWRRLRAARDYNEQFF	TGTGCCTGGAGGCGGCTACGGGCGGCCCGTGACTACAATGAGCAGTTCTTC
TRBD1	TRBV5-8	.	TRBJ1-3	CASSDGQGHSGNTIYF	TGTGCCAGCAGCGATGGACAGGGGCACTCTGGAAACACCATATATTTT
TRBD2	TRBV29-1	.	TRBJ2-1	CSVADGRAYNEQFF	TGCAGCGTTGCGGACGGGAGGGCCTACAATGAGCAGTTCTTC
TRBD2	TRBV5-1	.	TRBJ2-1	CASSSTTSGYNEQFF	TGCGCCAGCAGCTCGACGACTAGCGGTTACAATGAGCAGTTCTTC
TRBD1	TRBV29-1	.	TRBJ2-3	CSAWDRGRDTQYF	TGCAGCGCCTGGGACAGGGGAAGAGATACGCAGTATTTT
.	TRBV2	.	TRBJ2-2	CASRVLGAGELFF	TGTGCCAGCAGGGTTCTTGGGGCCGGGGAGCTGTTTTTT
.	TRBV5-1	.	TRBJ2-1	CASSRDSYNEQFF	TGCGCCAGCAGCCGAGACAGCTACAATGAGCAGTTCTTC
.	TRBV7-9	.	TRBJ2-1	CASSLGPRSSYNEQFF	TGTGCCAGCAGCCTCGGACCCAGGAGCTCCTACAATGAGCAGTTCTTC
TRBD1	TRBV11-2	.	TRBJ2-7	CASSLGTGRPYEQYF	TGTGCCAGCAGCTTAGGGACAGGGCGCCCCTACGAGCAGTACTTC
.	TRBV5-5	.	TRBJ1-1	CASSLSGTTEAFF	TGTGCCAGCAGCTTGTCAGGGACCACTGAAGCTTTCTTT
TRBD1	TRBV5-1	.	TRBJ1-2	CASSLNRGANYGYTF	TGCGCCAGCAGCTTAAACAGGGGAGCTAACTATGGCTACACCTTC
TRBD2	TRBV25-1	.	TRBJ2-7	CASSEYLAGGEQYF	TGTGCCAGCAGTGAATATCTAGCGGGAGGAGAGCAGTACTTC
.	TRBV19	.	TRBJ2-3	CASSDRATDTQYF	TGTGCCAGTAGTGACAGAGCAACAGATACGCAGTATTTT
.	TRBV6-6	.	TRBJ2-2	CASRSGSGNTGELFF	TGTGCCAGCAGAAGCGGGTCGGGGAACACCGGGGAGCTGTTTTTT
TRBD2	TRBV11-2	.	TRBJ2-1	CASSLVRGRAFYNEQFF	TGTGCCAGCAGCTTAGTGCGCGGGAGGGCCTTCTACAATGAGCAGTTCTTC
.	TRBV19	.	TRBJ2-1	CASRAGQPYNEQFF	TGTGCCAGTAGGGCGGGACAGCCCTACAATGAGCAGTTCTTC
TRBD1	TRBV11-2	.	TRBJ1-2	CASSIIRNTGEPKNYGYTF	TGTGCCAGCAGCATTATTCGGAACACAGGGGAACCGAAGAACTATGGCTACACCTTC
.	TRBV5-1	.	TRBJ1-4	CASSSRWGGEEKLFF	TGCGCCAGCAGCTCCCGGTGGGGAGGGGAGGAAAAACTGTTTTTT
.	TRBV6-6	.	TRBJ1-4	CASSYGRVGEKLFF	TGTGCCAGCAGTTACGGGAGGGTCGGTGAAAAACTGTTTTTT
TRBD1	TRBV7-8	.	TRBJ1-1	CASSLRSTGGSGTEAFF	TGTGCCAGCAGCTTAAGGTCAACAGGGGGTTCGGGCACTGAAGCTTTCTTT
.	TRBV9	.	TRBJ1-1	CASSVGAENTEAFF	TGTGCCAGCAGCGTAGGAGCCGAGAACACTGAAGCTTTCTTT
.	TRBV2	once	TRBJ2-5	CASSGLSQETQYF	TGTGCCAGCAGTGGTCTATCCCAAGAGACCCAGTACTTC